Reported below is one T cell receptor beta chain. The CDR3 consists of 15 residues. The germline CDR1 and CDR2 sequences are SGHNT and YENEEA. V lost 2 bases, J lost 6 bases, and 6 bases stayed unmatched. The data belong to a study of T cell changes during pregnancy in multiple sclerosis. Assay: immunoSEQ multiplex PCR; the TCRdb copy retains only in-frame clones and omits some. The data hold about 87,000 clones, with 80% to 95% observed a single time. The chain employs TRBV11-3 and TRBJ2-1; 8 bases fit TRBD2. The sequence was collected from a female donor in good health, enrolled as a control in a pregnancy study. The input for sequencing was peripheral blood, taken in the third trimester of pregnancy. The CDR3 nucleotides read TGTGCCAGCAGCTTAAGCGGGAGTGGGTTCAATGAGCAGTTCTTC. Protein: CASSLSGSGFNEQFF. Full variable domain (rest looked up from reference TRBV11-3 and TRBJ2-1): EAGVVQSPRYKIIEKKQPVAFWCNPISGHNTLYWYLQNLGQGPELLIRYENEEAVDDSQLPKDRFSAERLKGVDSTLKIQPAELGDSAVYLCASSLSGSGFNEQFFGPGTRLTVL.